This passage covers 16 T cell receptor beta chains from one sample sequenced in a study of shared clonotypes between healthy human individuals. TCRdb's copy holds only in-frame clones and misses some; the assay was immunoSEQ multiplex PCR. The sample shows around 1.9 million clones, 85% to 95% of them seen only once. Naive CD8 populations comprised CD45RO-negative cells positively selected for CCR7, excluding terminally differentiated effector memory CD45RA+ cells. Sequences were obtained from naive CD8+ T cells from PBMCs. These receptors all stem from a man aged 18 to 29 in good health. Some clones in this sample may be carry-over from other donors' samples.

The CDR3 region is CASSEAPAWTGVGEQYF. DNA of the CDR3: TGTGCCAGCAGTGAAGCCCCGGCGTGGACAGGGGTCGGCGAGCAGTACTTC. The chain combines TRBV6-1 with TRBJ2-7; the match to TRBD1 covers 9 bases. This CDR3 has 17 residues. CDR1 and CDR2 (germline): MNHNS, SASEGT. V shed 0 bases, J shed 6 bases, and the junction held 12 bases outside the gene matches.

The chain is built from TRBV27 and TRBJ2-1; D is uncertain. Germline lookup yields CDR1 MNHEY and CDR2 SMNVEV (reference sequence). This CDR3 comprises 13 residues. V lost 5 bases and J lost 6, with 11 bases in between. CDR3 coding DNA: TGTGCCAGCAGTCTAGGTTACTCCAATGAGCAGTTCTTC. Protein sequence: CASSLGYSNEQFF.

Here the CDR3 reads CASSLRAGTSPGEQFF. For the CDR3, the DNA is TGTGCCAGCAGCCTCAGGGCCGGGACTAGCCCTGGTGAGCAGTTCTTC. The gene calls are TRBV7-8 and TRBJ2-1; 9 nucleotides match TRBD2. With 5 bases clipped from V and 9 bases from J, the junction kept 14 bases outside the gene matches. Germline V CDR1 and CDR2: SGHVS, FQNEAQ. The CDR3 length is 16 residues.

The rearrangement uses TRBV19 and TRBJ1-3; D is possibly TRBD1 (6 bases). Trimming pared 8 bases from V and 0 bases from J, leaving 17 bases between. This CDR3 has 16 residues. CDR1 LNHDA and CDR2 SQIVND come from the germline V gene (reference sequence). This chain's CDR3 is CASGGADTNSGNTIYF. The CDR3 DNA follows: TGTGCCAGTGGGGGGGCGGACACCAACTCTGGAAACACCATATATTTT. The full variable domain, with the rest looked up from reference TRBV19 and TRBJ1-3, is DGGITQSPKYLFRKEGQNVTLSCEQNLNHDAMYWYRQDPGQGLRLIYYSQIVNDFQKGDIAEGYSVSREKKESFPLTVTSAQKNPTAFYLCASGGADTNSGNTIYFGEGSWLTVV.

The gene calls are TRBV25-1 and TRBJ2-5, with D unresolved. This CDR3 region has 14 residues. V was pared by 8 bases and J by 5 bases, with 18 bases between. CDR1 and CDR2 from the germline V gene are MGHDK and SYGVNS. The CDR3: CASGLGEVKETQYF. The CDR3 region has the DNA TGTGCCAGCGGTCTCGGAGAGGTTAAGGAGACCCAGTACTTC.

This chain links TRBV7-8 with TRBJ2-7; TRBD1 agrees at 9 bases. CDR1 is SGHVS and CDR2 is FQNEAQ in the germline V gene. Losses at the gene ends were 3 bases for V and 3 bases for J; bases not matched to a gene: 3. The CDR3 loop spans 14 amino acids. The CDR3 DNA reads as TGTGCCAGCAGCTTCGGGACAGGGTTCTACGAGCAGTACTTC. Protein product: CASSFGTGFYEQYF.

The sample holds a few counts of this clone. J is TRBJ1-2 and V is TRBV13; TRBD1 is a possible D gene (6 bases). The V gene's germline CDR1 is PRHDT and CDR2 FYEKMQ (reference sequence). CDR3 size: 16 residues. V gave up 4 bases and J gave up 4 bases, with 19 bases separating them. Here the CDR3 reads CASSSAEGGRAYGYTF. The CDR3, as DNA: TGTGCCAGCAGCTCCGCCGAAGGGGGGCGCGCCTATGGCTACACCTTC.

The V call is TRBV2, the J call TRBJ2-3; TRBD2 agrees at 14 bases. With V trimmed by 6 bases and J by 4 bases, 15 bases remained unmatched. This CDR3 has 19 residues. Germline V gives CDR1 SNHLY, CDR2 FYNNEI. The CDR3 spells CASSGPGLAGDLVSDTQYF. The CDR3, as DNA: TGTGCCAGCAGCGGCCCGGGACTAGCGGGAGATTTGGTCTCAGATACGCAGTATTTT.

This chain joins TRBV7-6 and TRBJ1-1, with D tentatively TRBD1 (6 bases). Germline V gene lookup returns CDR1 SGHVS and CDR2 FNYEAQ. The length of the CDR3 is 16 residues. Deletions cut 1 base from V and 1 base from J, with 13 bases between. The CDR3: CASSLELSRGNTEAFF. As DNA, the CDR3 is TGTGCCAGCAGCTTAGAGCTTAGCAGGGGGAACACTGAAGCTTTCTTT.

This chain connects TRBV28 to TRBJ2-7; D gene ambiguous. The V and J ends lost 1 base and 5 bases respectively, with 15 bases between them. CDR1 and CDR2 from the germline V gene are MDHEN and SYDVKM. This CDR3 contains 15 residues. CDR3 loop: CASSLSAPSSDEQYF. The CDR3 coding sequence is TGTGCCAGCAGTTTATCCGCTCCCTCGAGCGACGAGCAGTACTTC.

This clone was counted only a few times. The rearrangement uses TRBV4-1 and TRBJ1-1, with 9 nucleotides matching TRBD1. The J segment lost 5 bases and the V segment lost 1 base, leaving 5 bases of the junction unmatched. Germline assignment: CDR1 MGHRA and CDR2 YSYEKL. The CDR3 has 15 residues. The chain's CDR3 is CASSQGGQGWTEAFF. In DNA form, the CDR3 reads TGCGCCAGCAGCCAAGGGGGACAGGGCTGGACTGAAGCTTTCTTT.

This rearrangement joins TRBV19 to TRBJ2-7, with 9 bases aligning to TRBD1. This CDR3 has 13 amino acids. V gave up 9 bases and J gave up 5 bases; unmatched junction bases: 8. The germline gives CDR1 LNHDA, CDR2 SQIVND (reference sequence). For the CDR3, the DNA is TGTGCCAGCACAGGGACAGGGTACCACGAGCAGTACTTC. Its translation: CASTGTGYHEQYF.

This clone has just one count. This chain links TRBV6-1 with TRBJ2-7; 9 nucleotides line up with TRBD2. V gave up 6 bases and J gave up 5 bases; unmatched junction bases: 11. CDR1 and CDR2 (germline): MNHNS, SASEGT. The CDR3 runs to 15 residues. CDR3 loop: CASRSLAGSSHEQYF. DNA for the CDR3: TGTGCCAGCAGATCCCTAGCGGGATCTTCCCACGAGCAGTACTTC.

V gene TRBV7-3 combines with J gene TRBJ2-1; 9 nucleotides agree with TRBD1. The CDR3 is made up of 15 amino acids. Trimming removed 0 bases from V and 6 bases from J; junction bases left unmatched: 3. The germline gives CDR1 SGHTA, CDR2 FQGTGA. The CDR3: CASSLTRQGVNEQFF. DNA of the CDR3: TGTGCCAGCAGCTTAACAAGACAGGGGGTCAATGAGCAGTTCTTC.

The chain is built from TRBV14 and TRBJ2-7; 9 bases are shared with TRBD2. The J segment lost 3 bases and the V segment lost 1 base, leaving 4 bases of the junction unmatched. This CDR3 is 15 amino acids long. Germline V lookup: CDR1 SGHDN, CDR2 FVKESK. The CDR3 region has the DNA TGTGCCAGCAGCCAAGCGCGGACTAGCGTCTACGAGCAGTACTTC. It codes for CASSQARTSVYEQYF.

About this clone: The sample has other DNA sequences that encode this CDR3 too. CDR3 in DNA: TGTGCCAGCAGTTCCTCGGGGGGGACCGGGGAGCTGTTTTTT. It translates to CASSSSGGTGELFF. The chain is built from TRBV28 and TRBJ2-2; 8 bases align to TRBD2. Trimming at V came to 4 bases and at J to 5 bases, leaving 3 bases not matched to a gene. The CDR3 sequence is 14 residues long. Germline CDR1 and CDR2: MDHEN and SYDVKM.